One and the same sample provided the 27 T cell receptor beta chains below, sequenced in a study of blood T cell repertoires in COVID-19. Assay: immunoSEQ multiplex PCR; the TCRdb copy retains only in-frame clones and omits some. The table has about 140,000 clones, 84% seen once. The source material was PBMCs or T cells enriched from blood (not recorded which). The receptors originated from a woman aged 18-30 years who had been exposed to COVID-19.

The chain couples TRBV29-1 to TRBJ2-7; D possibly corresponds to TRBD2 (6 bases). This CDR3 region has 13 residues. Trimming took 4 bases from V and 2 from J, leaving 12 bases between them. CDR1 and CDR2 (germline): SQVTM, ANQGSEA. The CDR3 spells CSVGSPGAYEQYF. The CDR3 nucleotides read TGCAGCGTTGGGTCTCCGGGGGCCTACGAGCAGTACTTC.

The rearrangement joins TRBV30 to TRBJ1-6; 9 bases map to TRBD1. The CDR3 is 14 residues long. The V gene's germline CDR1 is GTSNPN and CDR2 SVGIG (reference sequence). V was pared by 0 bases and J by 9 bases, with 3 bases of the junction left unmatched. In DNA form, the CDR3 reads TGTGCCTGGAGTGTTGAGACAGGGGGTTCACCCCTCCACTTT. Protein: CAWSVETGGSPLHF.

J is TRBJ2-1 and V is TRBV6-5, with TRBD2 as a possible D gene (5 bases). CDR1 is MNHEY, CDR2 SVGAGI, per germline. Between the trimmed V and J ends, which lost 7 bases and 0 bases, there was a span of 13 bases. The CDR3 totals 15 residues. CDR3 sequence (DNA): TGTGCCAGCAAAAGAACGGGAACCTCCTACAATGAGCAGTTCTTC. Its protein product is CASKRTGTSYNEQFF.

The gene calls are TRBV2 and TRBJ2-2; 7 nucleotides line up with TRBD2. Germline CDR1 and CDR2: SNHLY and FYNNEI. The CDR3 spans 12 residues. With V trimmed by 10 bases and J by 6 bases, 5 bases remained unmatched. The CDR3: CATWGGAGELFF. CDR3 DNA: TGTGCCACCTGGGGGGGAGCCGGGGAGCTGTTTTTT.

This sequence joins TRBV28 and TRBJ1-5; D ambiguous. Looked up from germline, CDR1 is MDHEN and CDR2 is SYDVKM. The CDR3 is 12 amino acids. V was pared by 6 bases and J by 9 bases, with 12 bases between. Written as DNA, the CDR3 is TGTGCCAGCAGCCTAGAGGGATTGCCCCAGCATTTT. The encoded protein is CASSLEGLPQHF.

The V and J genes are TRBV7-2 and TRBJ2-2, with D possibly being TRBD2 (6 bases). Trimming left V 0 bases short and J 5 bases short, with 10 bases between. The CDR3 is 15 amino acids. Germline CDR1 SGHTA, CDR2 FQGNSA. CDR3 DNA: TGTGCCAGCAGCTTAGCGGCAGGGAGGACCGGGGAGCTGTTTTTT. It yields the protein CASSLAAGRTGELFF.

This chain links TRBV9 with TRBJ1-1; no clear D. The CDR3 extends over 13 amino acids. Germline V gene lookup returns CDR1 SGDLS and CDR2 YYNGEE. Trimming pared 3 bases from V and 3 bases from J, leaving 9 bases between. For the CDR3, the DNA is TGTGCCAGCAGCGAGAACACATACACTGAAGCTTTCTTT. Translation gives CASSENTYTEAFF.

The chain joins TRBV30 to TRBJ1-1; D unclear. The V gene lost 4 bases and the J gene lost 0 bases, with 9 bases spanning the gap. This CDR3 comprises 13 residues. The germline CDR1 and CDR2 sequences are GTSNPN and SVGIG (reference sequence). CDR3 protein: CAWNSGLNTEAFF. The CDR3 DNA follows: TGTGCCTGGAACAGCGGATTGAACACTGAAGCTTTCTTT.

V usage is TRBV27 and J usage is TRBJ1-2; unclear D gene. The CDR3 loop spans 14 amino acids. The germline V gene encodes CDR1 MNHEY and CDR2 SMNVEV (reference sequence). V lost 0 bases and J 5 bases, leaving 10 bases between the germline ends. Here the CDR3 DNA reads TGTGCCAGCAGTTTATCTCGGGAAATATATGGCTACACCTTC. Amino acid sequence: CASSLSREIYGYTF.

J is TRBJ1-2 and V is TRBV19, with 8 bases fitting TRBD1. This CDR3 comprises 14 residues. Germline trimming cut 3 bases from V and 2 bases from J; bases unmatched to any gene: 2. From germline, CDR1 is LNHDA and CDR2 SQIVND (reference sequence). The CDR3 DNA sequence: TGTGCCAGTAGTATCTACAGGGGGAACTATGGCTACACCTTC. It is translated as CASSIYRGNYGYTF.

The V gene is TRBV19, the J gene TRBJ2-7; no clear D gene. The CDR3 is 16 residues long. The ends were cut back, 4 bases at V and 4 bases at J, with 20 bases in the middle. Looked up from germline, CDR1 is LNHDA and CDR2 is SQIVND (reference sequence). In nucleotides, the CDR3 is TGTGCCAGTAGTACCCTCACCGAGCCGAATAGTTACGAGCAGTACTTC. This codes for CASSTLTEPNSYEQYF.

V gene TRBV28 combines with J gene TRBJ2-1; 7 bases are shared with TRBD2. The CDR3 runs to 15 residues. The V gene end was trimmed by 7 bases and the J gene end by 5 bases; junction bases not matched to a gene: 11. Germline assignment: CDR1 MDHEN and CDR2 SYDVKM. CDR3 residues: CASTLLAGKNNEQFF. The CDR3 nucleotides read TGTGCCAGCACCTTATTAGCGGGCAAGAACAATGAGCAGTTCTTC.

The table lists this clone with many counts. The chain carries TRBV7-3 and TRBJ2-2, with D uncertain. Germline V gene lookup returns CDR1 SGHTA and CDR2 FQGTGA. The V end was cut by 5 bases, the J end by 6 bases, with 19 bases between. This CDR3 contains 16 residues. The CDR3 region has the DNA TGTGCCAGCAGCGTGCACCCGCCGGTCATAGCCGGGGAGCTGTTTTTT. It specifies CASSVHPPVIAGELFF.

For the CDR3, the DNA is TGTGCCAGCAAACGGGACTTATCCTATAGGGAGCAGTACTTC. Its protein is CASKRDLSYREQYF. This chain connects TRBV7-2 to TRBJ2-7; tentative D call: TRBD2 (6 bases). The CDR3 loop spans 14 amino acids. The V end lost 7 bases, the J end lost 7 bases, and 20 bases lay between the germline ends. CDR1 and CDR2 (germline): SGHTA, FQGNSA.

CDR3 nucleotides: TGTGCCAGTAAAACTTCCGGGACAGGGGGCATCTATGGCTACACCTTC. The encoded protein is CASKTSGTGGIYGYTF. The V call is TRBV19, the J call TRBJ1-2; 12 bases are a match to TRBD1. The CDR3 consists of 16 residues. Germline V gene data show CDR1 as LNHDA and CDR2 as SQIVND (reference sequence). Trimming cost V 7 bases and J 4 bases; bases outside gene matches: 10.

This clone turned up a few times. The V call is TRBV6-5, the J call TRBJ2-2, with D possibly matching TRBD2 (7 bases). V was pared by 6 bases and J by 7 bases, with 18 bases between. Germline CDR1 is MNHEY and CDR2 is SVGAGI. The CDR3 contains 15 residues. CDR3: CASSPMGGGSGELFF. The CDR3 DNA reads TGTGCCAGCAGCCCCATGGGGGGCGGGAGCGGGGAGCTGTTTTTT.

The sample holds one count of this clone. CDR3 sequence reads: CASRETGDYGYTF. CDR3 nucleotide sequence: TGTGCCAGCAGAGAAACAGGGGACTATGGCTACACCTTC. The V call is TRBV28, the J call TRBJ1-2; TRBD1 matches at 7 bases. V was pared by 6 bases and J by 3 bases, with 4 bases of the junction left unmatched. This CDR3 spans 13 amino acids. CDR1 MDHEN and CDR2 SYDVKM come from the germline V gene.

This clone was counted once. The chain is built from TRBV19 and TRBJ1-2; no reliable D call. Trimming shortened V by 5 bases and J by 6 bases, and 16 bases separated the two germline ends. Germline V gene sequence: CDR1 LNHDA, CDR2 SQIVND (reference sequence). This CDR3 is 14 amino acids long. The CDR3 DNA is TGTGCCAGTAGTTTCACGACAAGCGGCAATGGCTACACCTTC. Protein: CASSFTTSGNGYTF.

This chain links TRBV12-3 or TRBV12-4 with TRBJ2-2; D is perhaps TRBD1 (5 bases). The length of the CDR3 is 13 residues. The germline V and J ends were trimmed by 6 bases and 6 bases, with 11 bases remaining between them. The CDR3 bases are TGTGCCAGCAGCGCCAGGGTCTCCGGGGAGCTGTTTTTT. Translated: CASSARVSGELFF.

CDR3 region: CASSSPRMGRAPYEQYF. In nucleotides, the CDR3 is TGTGCCAGCAGTTCCCCCCGTATGGGGAGGGCCCCCTACGAGCAGTACTTC. The chain links TRBV27 to TRBJ2-7; TRBD2 agrees at 7 bases. Germline loops: CDR1 MNHEY, CDR2 SMNVEV (reference sequence). V was clipped by 4 bases and J by 2 bases; unmatched bases: 14. This CDR3 has 17 residues.

The genes are TRBV6-1 and TRBJ1-5; 11 bases are a match to TRBD1. The CDR3 has 17 amino acids. Germline V gene data show CDR1 as MNHNS and CDR2 as SASEGT. The junction had 3 bases not matched to a gene; V was cut back by 0 bases and J by 2 bases. Written as DNA, the CDR3 is TGTGCCAGCAGTGAAGCACGGACAGGGGGCGGCAATCAGCCCCAGCATTTT. Translation gives CASSEARTGGGNQPQHF.

The sample holds a few counts of this clone. The chain combines TRBV5-1 with TRBJ2-7, with D tentatively TRBD1 (5 bases). Germline V gene lookup returns CDR1 SGHRS and CDR2 YFSETQ. Trimming cost V 5 bases and J 7 bases, with 22 bases left between them. The CDR3 contains 15 residues. CDR3 coding DNA: TGCGCCAGCAGAGGGCCAGCTACTTTATCAGGGGAGCAGTACTTC. It encodes CASRGPATLSGEQYF.

This rearrangement joins TRBV14 to TRBJ1-2; 11 nucleotides align to TRBD1. Germline CDR1 is SGHDN and CDR2 is FVKESK. The CDR3 extends over 16 amino acids. The V segment lost 4 bases and the J segment 7 bases; nucleotides outside the gene matches: 11. Here the CDR3 reads CASSPHRGQGVVGYTF. The CDR3 region has the DNA TGTGCCAGCAGCCCCCACCGGGGACAGGGGGTTGTTGGCTACACCTTC.

V usage is TRBV10-3 and J usage is TRBJ1-1, with D unresolved. Germline V gene lookup returns CDR1 ENHRY and CDR2 SYGVKD. V was shortened by 0 bases and J by 1 base, with 9 bases between the two germline ends. The CDR3 covers 15 residues. CDR3 amino acids: CAISESSSRNTEAFF. CDR3 nucleotide sequence: TGTGCCATCAGTGAGTCGAGCTCACGGAACACTGAAGCTTTCTTT.

Only one count was recorded for this clone. The CDR3 DNA reads as TGTGCCACCCCCGGGGGGCCAGCGAACACCGGGGAGCTGTTTTTT. This gives the protein CATPGGPANTGELFF. V is TRBV18 and J is TRBJ2-2; perhaps TRBD2 as D (7 bases). V was trimmed by 10 bases and J by 0 bases, leaving 15 bases between them. The CDR3 runs 15 residues. CDR1 and CDR2 from the germline V gene are KGHSH and LQKENI.

This chain links TRBV18 with TRBJ1-6; no clear D. Germline lookup yields CDR1 KGHSH and CDR2 LQKENI. V was shortened by 5 bases and J by 6 bases, with 5 bases between the two germline ends. The CDR3 runs to 12 residues. In DNA, the CDR3 is TGTGCCAGCTCAAGGAGTAATTCACCCCTCCACTTT. The encoded protein is CASSRSNSPLHF.

The rearrangement uses TRBV18 and TRBJ2-2; 10 bases agree with TRBD1. The V segment lost 10 bases and the J segment 3 bases; nucleotides outside the gene matches: 5. The CDR3 length is 14 residues. Looked up from germline, CDR1 is KGHSH and CDR2 is LQKENI. As DNA, the CDR3 is TGTGCCAATCGACAGGGGGCCGACACCGGGGAGCTGTTTTTT. Protein sequence: CANRQGADTGELFF.